This T cell receptor beta chain derives from a study of OX40 agonist ivuxolimab in advanced cancers. Across the study: Dosing consisted of intravenous ivuxolimab at 0.01 to 10 mg/kg every 2 weeks. Study outcomes and limitations: Partial responders at 0.1-3.0 mg/kg showed near-lowest clonal expansion. Among T cells, CD8+ cells averaged more expanded clones than CD4+ cells.

The CDR3 is made up of 14 amino acids, end residues included. Germline values: CDR1 SEHNR, CDR2 FQNEAQ (reference sequence). Blood draws occurred at baseline, cycle 4 day 1, and cycle 7 day 1. Note on this clone: Its specificity is unknown. The DNA is omitted, as the CDR3 cannot be located on it reliably, and the CDR3 follows TCRdb's listing.

Sequencing was performed with immunoSEQ multiplex PCR; in TCRdb, only in-frame clones are kept and a portion is missing. Among approximately 57,000 clones listed, about 81% were seen once. This TCR was sampled from an adult with an advanced solid tumor such as melanoma, head and neck, liver or kidney cancer. The sample was CD4+ or CD8+ T cells sorted from blood, taken in a trial of the OX40 agonist ivuxolimab. The chain combines TRBV7-9 with TRBJ1-2. CDR3: CASSFGPGPGGYTF.